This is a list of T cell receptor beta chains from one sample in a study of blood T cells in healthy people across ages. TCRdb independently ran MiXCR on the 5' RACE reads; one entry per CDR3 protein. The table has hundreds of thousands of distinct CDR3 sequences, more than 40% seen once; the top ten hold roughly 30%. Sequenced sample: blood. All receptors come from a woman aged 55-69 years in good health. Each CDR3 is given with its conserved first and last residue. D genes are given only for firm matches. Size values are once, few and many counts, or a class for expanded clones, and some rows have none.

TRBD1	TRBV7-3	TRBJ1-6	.	TGTGCCAGCAGCTCGACAGGGGCCTCAGGTTCACCCCTCCACTTT	CASSSTGASGSPLHF
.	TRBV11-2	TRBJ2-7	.	TGTGCCAGCAGCTCCCCCGGGACTCCAACCTACGAGCAGTACTTC	CASSSPGTPTYEQYF
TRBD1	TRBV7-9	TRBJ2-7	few	TGTGCCAGCAGGGCCGGGACAGGCGCCTACGAGCAGTACTTC	CASRAGTGAYEQYF
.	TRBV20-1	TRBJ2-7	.	TGCAGTGCTAGAGATCCCGGACAGCTCACCTACGAGCAGTACTTC	CSARDPGQLTYEQYF
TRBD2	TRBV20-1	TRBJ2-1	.	TGCAGTGCTAGTAGCGGGAGGACTTACAATGAGCAGTTCTTC	CSASSGRTYNEQFF
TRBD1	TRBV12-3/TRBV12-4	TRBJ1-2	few	TGTGCCAGCAGTTTTGAACAGGGGGCTAGAGATGGCTACACCTTC	CASSFEQGARDGYTF
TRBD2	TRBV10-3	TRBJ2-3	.	TGTGCCATCAGTACACTAGCGGACGGGGGAGATACGCAGTATTTT	CAISTLADGGDTQYF
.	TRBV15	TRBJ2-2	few	TGTGCCACCAGCAGAGATCCGGGTGCCGGGGAGCTGTTTTTT	CATSRDPGAGELFF
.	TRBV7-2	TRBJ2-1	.	TGTGCCAGCAGCTTACCGAACTCCAATGAGCAGTTCTTC	CASSLPNSNEQFF
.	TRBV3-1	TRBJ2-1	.	TGTGCCAGCAGCCAAGATCTAACAACAACTCAGTTCTTC	CASSQDLTTTQFF
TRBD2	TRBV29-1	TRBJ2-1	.	TGCAGCGTTGAAGGAATAGCGGGAAGCGATGAGCAGTTCTTC	CSVEGIAGSDEQFF
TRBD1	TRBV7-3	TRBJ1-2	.	TGTGCCAGCAGCTCGCCGACAGGGGAAGGCTACACCTTC	CASSSPTGEGYTF
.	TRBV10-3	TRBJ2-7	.	TGTGCCATCAGTGACATAGGAAGGACTACCTACGAGCAGTACTTC	CAISDIGRTTYEQYF
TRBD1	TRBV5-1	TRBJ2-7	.	TGCGCCAGCAGCTCCCAGGGGGCCACCTACGAGCAGTACTTC	CASSSQGATYEQYF
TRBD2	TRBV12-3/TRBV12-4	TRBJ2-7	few	TGTGCCAGCAGTTCACTAGCGGCCCACGAGCAGTACTTC	CASSSLAAHEQYF
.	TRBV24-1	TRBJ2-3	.	TGTGCCACCAGTGACCATAGTCCGGGAGAGGCCCTTCTTAACACAGATACGCAGTATTTT	CATSDHSPGEALLNTDTQYF
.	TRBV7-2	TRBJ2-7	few	TGTGCCAGCAGCACCCGACAGCAATCCTACGAGCAGTACTTC	CASSTRQQSYEQYF
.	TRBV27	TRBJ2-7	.	TGTGCCAGCAGTCCGTCTAACTACGAGCAGTACTTC	CASSPSNYEQYF
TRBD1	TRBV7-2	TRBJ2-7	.	TGTGCCAGCAGCTCGGACAGGTCCTTGGCCGAGCAGTACTTC	CASSSDRSLAEQYF
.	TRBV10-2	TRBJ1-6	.	TGCGCCAGCAGTGACGTGGGGACATCGGGGTCACCCCTCCACTTT	CASSDVGTSGSPLHF
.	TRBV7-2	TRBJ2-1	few	TGTGCCAGCACCAGAACAGGGCGGGAGTGGCAGTTCTTC	CASTRTGREWQFF
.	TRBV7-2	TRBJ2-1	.	TGTGCCAGCAGCTTAACTGGAGCGAACGAAGGTGAGCAGTTCTTC	CASSLTGANEGEQFF
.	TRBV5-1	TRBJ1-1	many	TGCGCCAGCAGCGTGGGCTTCCAGACTGAAGCTTTCTTT	CASSVGFQTEAFF
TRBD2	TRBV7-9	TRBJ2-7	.	TGTGCCAGCAGTCCCCCCGCTAGCGGGATAGGTTCCTACGAGCAGTACTTC	CASSPPASGIGSYEQYF
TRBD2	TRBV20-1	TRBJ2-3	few	TGCAGTGCTATAGCGGGAGGCGGACCGGATACGCAGTATTTT	CSAIAGGGPDTQYF
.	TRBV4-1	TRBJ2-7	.	TGCGCCAGCAGCCGTTCCGCCGGGACACTCTCCTACGAGCAGTACTTC	CASSRSAGTLSYEQYF
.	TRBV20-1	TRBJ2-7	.	TGCAGTGCTAGTGAAGGGAGCTCGTACGAGCAGTACTTC	CSASEGSSYEQYF
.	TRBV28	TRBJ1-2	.	TGTGCCAGCGCCGGCGCGGGGGGAGTGTGGGGCTACACCTTC	CASAGAGGVWGYTF
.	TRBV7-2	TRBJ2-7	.	TGTGCCAGCAGCTTATGGGGACCAGCGGTTACAAGCTCCTACGAGCAGTACTTC	CASSLWGPAVTSSYEQYF
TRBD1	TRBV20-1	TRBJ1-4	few	TGCAGTGCTAGAGATCATACAGGGGGCGGTGAAAAACTGTTTTTT	CSARDHTGGGEKLFF
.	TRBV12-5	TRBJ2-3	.	TGTGCTAGTGGGGTTACAGATACGCAGTATTTT	CASGVTDTQYF
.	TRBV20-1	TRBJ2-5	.	TGCAGTGCTAGAGTCGCGGGCGAAGAGACCCAGTACTTC	CSARVAGEETQYF
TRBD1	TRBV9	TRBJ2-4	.	TGTGCCAGCAGCGTAGCAGCAGGGGGCCAAAACATTCAGTACTTC	CASSVAAGGQNIQYF
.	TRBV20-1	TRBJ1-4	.	TGCAGTGCTCCCGACAGGACTAATGAAAAACTGTTTTTT	CSAPDRTNEKLFF